These 18 T cell receptor beta chains came from one sample sequenced in a study of CXCR3-negative and CXCR3-positive naive CD8 T cells. It was by 5' RACE with UMI labels that the TRB cDNA libraries were prepared. Each CDR3 protein gets one entry in TCRdb, which reprocessed the 5' RACE reads and gives no DNA. This sample contains under 65,000 distinct CDR3 sequences. The sample was memory CD8+ T cells from blood. These receptors were collected from a human donor in good health. Some clones in this sample may be carry-over from other donors' samples.

The chain joins TRBV28 to TRBJ2-1; the D call of TRBD1 rests on TCRdb alone, since no DNA is present to check it. The CDR3 contains 14 residues. Germline CDR1 and CDR2: MDHEN and SYDVKM. The CDR3 protein is CASSLIQGEDEQFF.

The rearrangement uses TRBV6-1 and TRBJ2-3; TCRdb picks TRBD1, but there is no DNA to check that call. Per germline, CDR1 MNHNS and CDR2 SASEGT. The CDR3 runs to 14 residues. The CDR3 spells CASSGTGGSDTQYF.

The chain joins TRBV29-1 to TRBJ2-3; TCRdb's D gene call, TRBD1, goes unchecked for lack of DNA. The CDR3 spans 13 residues. Germline-derived CDR1 and CDR2 are SQVTM and ANQGSEA. The CDR3 is CSVEGAGSDTQYF.

The chain links TRBV29-1 to TRBJ2-5. CDR1 and CDR2 from the germline V gene are SQVTM and ANQGSEA. The CDR3 totals 12 residues. CDR3: CSVAGIGETQYF.

The CDR3 sequence is CASSPGRQLEGYYEQYF. The chain recombines TRBV7-2 with TRBJ2-7; as DNA is missing, the TRBD1 call by TCRdb cannot be tested. Germline CDR1 and CDR2: SGHTA and FQGNSA. The CDR3 contains 17 residues.

The CDR3 is CSASGQGVTEAFF. V usage is TRBV20-1 and J usage is TRBJ1-1; with no DNA, the TCRdb D assignment of TRBD1 cannot be verified. The CDR3 sequence is 13 residues long. The germline gives CDR1 DFQATT, CDR2 SNEGSKA (reference sequence).

The chain carries TRBV20-1 and TRBJ1-1. This CDR3 is 14 amino acids long. Germline V gene sequence: CDR1 DFQATT, CDR2 SNEGSKA (reference sequence). The CDR3 protein is CSAQTPGIWTEAFF.

The chain employs TRBV4-3 and TRBJ2-7; TCRdb's assignment of TRBD1 cannot be checked, as there is no DNA. Germline V gene sequence: CDR1 LGHNA, CDR2 YSLEER. CDR3 size: 16 residues. CDR3 sequence: CASSQARDRATYEQYF.

The chain couples TRBV29-1 to TRBJ1-2; TCRdb designates TRBD1, a call that cannot be tested without DNA. Germline V gene sequence: CDR1 SQVTM, CDR2 ANQGSEA. The CDR3 has 15 residues. CDR3 residues: CSGQPTGTGVSGYTF.

This chain uses TRBV7-2 with TRBJ2-5; as DNA is missing, the TRBD1 call by TCRdb cannot be tested. Per the germline V gene, CDR1 is SGHTA and CDR2 is FQGNSA. The CDR3 loop spans 16 amino acids. CDR3: CASSLVSGPYQETQYF.

This rearrangement joins TRBV11-2 to TRBJ2-3. The CDR3 totals 12 residues. The germline V gene encodes CDR1 SGHAT and CDR2 FQNNGV. The CDR3 sequence: CASSLGWDTQYF.

The chain employs TRBV29-1 and TRBJ1-5; checking the TCRdb D call of TRBD1 is not possible without DNA. Germline V gives CDR1 SQVTM, CDR2 ANQGSEA. This CDR3 comprises 13 residues. CDR3 in amino acids: CSVHDSLEGPQHF.

The V call is TRBV4-2, the J call TRBJ2-7; the D call from TCRdb, TRBD1, cannot be confirmed without DNA. From germline, CDR1 is LGHNA and CDR2 YNFKEQ. The CDR3 loop spans 17 amino acids. The chain's CDR3 is CASSQDPGTPASYEQYF.

The chain links TRBV29-1 to TRBJ2-7. The CDR3 is made up of 14 amino acids. CDR1 SQVTM and CDR2 ANQGSEA come from the germline V gene. The CDR3: CSAWEQERGYEQYF.

V gene TRBV10-3 combines with J gene TRBJ1-1. The CDR3 runs 15 residues. Per the germline V gene, CDR1 is ENHRY and CDR2 is SYGVKD. CDR3 loop: CAISESRTADTEAFF.

The chain recombines TRBV11-2 with TRBJ2-1; TCRdb names TRBD2, which stays unverified in the absence of DNA. This CDR3 has 17 residues. Germline loops: CDR1 SGHAT, CDR2 FQNNGV. CDR3 in amino acids: CASSRLYLAGTYNEQFF.

The CDR3 reads CASSVEGQGAYEQYF. The chain couples TRBV9 to TRBJ2-7; TCRdb selects TRBD1, and the lack of DNA leaves this call unchecked. Germline CDR1 is SGDLS and CDR2 is YYNGEE. This CDR3 is 15 amino acids long.

V usage is TRBV29-1 and J usage is TRBJ2-7; TCRdb selects TRBD1, and the lack of DNA leaves this call unchecked. CDR3 length equals 12 residues. The germline V gene has CDR1 SQVTM and CDR2 ANQGSEA. This CDR3 reads CSVEDGRDEQYF.